These 2 T cell receptor beta chains were sequenced from one sample in a study of beta chain features in type 1 diabetes. As every portion of the isolated RNA was reverse transcribed, the sequencing read expressed TCRB transcripts. Some clones are missing from TCRdb's copy, which holds only in-frame ones; the method was immunoSEQ multiplex PCR. The sample lists 150,000 to 180,000 clones; around 8.5% were seen once. The sample was central memory CD4+ T cells from blood. The source is a young man in good health.

The sample holds a few counts of this clone. This chain joins TRBV11-2 and TRBJ2-2; D is ambiguous. Germline CDR1 and CDR2: SGHAT and FQNNGV. Trimming stripped 2 bases from V and 1 base from J, with 8 bases between. The CDR3 loop spans 15 amino acids. In nucleotides, the CDR3 is TGTGCCAGCAGCTTATCGAATAGGAACACCGGGGAGCTGTTTTTT. Protein product: CASSLSNRNTGELFF.

The chain employs TRBV19 and TRBJ1-5, with 9 positions matching TRBD1. Per the germline V gene, CDR1 is LNHDA and CDR2 is SQIVND (reference sequence). Trimming took 3 bases from V and 2 from J; bases not matched to a gene: 5. This CDR3 region has 16 residues. This CDR3 reads CASSIGGQGGNQPQHF. The CDR3 DNA is TGTGCCAGTAGTATCGGGGGACAGGGAGGCAATCAGCCCCAGCATTTT.